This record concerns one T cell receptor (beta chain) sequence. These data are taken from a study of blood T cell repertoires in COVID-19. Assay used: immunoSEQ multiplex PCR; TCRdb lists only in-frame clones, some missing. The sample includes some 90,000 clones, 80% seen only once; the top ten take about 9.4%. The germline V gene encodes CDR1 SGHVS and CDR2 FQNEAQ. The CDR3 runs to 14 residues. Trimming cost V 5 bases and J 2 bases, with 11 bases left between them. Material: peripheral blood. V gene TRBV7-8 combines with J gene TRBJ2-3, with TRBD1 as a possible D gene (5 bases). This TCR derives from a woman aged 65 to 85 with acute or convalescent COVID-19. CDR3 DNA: TGTGCCAGCAGCCCCAGACAGCCCACAGATACGCAGTATTTT. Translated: CASSPRQPTDTQYF.